One T cell receptor (beta chain) is described in this entry. Using immunoSEQ multiplex PCR, the repertoire was profiled, and TCRdb retains in-frame clones only, with some absent. This sample has about 280,000 clones, with roughly 87% found just once. The data belong to a study of blood T cell repertoires in COVID-19. The CDR3 runs 13 residues. Looked up from germline, CDR1 is MRHNA and CDR2 is SNTAGT. Unmatched junction bases numbered 0, after V lost 2 bases and J lost 5 bases. The TCR sequence derives from a man aged 18 to 30 with active or convalescent COVID-19. The J gene is TRBJ1-5, the V gene TRBV6-4; 7 positions match TRBD1. The sample was peripheral blood. The CDR3 DNA reads TGTGCCAGCAGTGACAGGGGGCATCAGCCCCAGCATTTT. It translates to CASSDRGHQPQHF.